This TCR beta chain stems from a study of patients and donors after allogeneic stem cell transplantation (TCRdb year 2020). Trimming removed 1 base from V and 6 bases from J; the gene matches leave 4 bases unexplained. The cysteine opens and the phenylalanine closes a CDR3 of 16 amino acids. Only the CDR3 region is kept as DNA, spanning 48 bases read in frame from base 1. Taken from the germline V gene (reference sequence), the CDR1 and CDR2 loops are DFQATT and SNEGSKA. The method behind the library was RT-PCR. This sample was sequenced with a NextSeq 550. The public reads were run again by TCRdb, first through fastp at Q25 and then through MiXCR, and only productive beta chains were kept. Merged by CDR3 protein, the rows form single entries marked with the most common genes and DNA. The sample table lists under 200,000 distinct CDR3 sequences, 24% of them with a count of one. Roughly a quarter of the sample goes to the ten largest clones.

This clonotype was seen only a few times. Its antigen target is currently unknown. Base qualities are not at hand, and no much larger clone is one base apart. The rearrangement combines TRBV20-1 with TRBJ2-2; 14 of the junction bases match TRBD2. Specimen: blood, either unsorted or a sorted T cell fraction (not recorded which). This receptor was identified in a human donor who was either an allogeneic HSCT recipient or a stem cell or donor lymphocyte infusion donor (not recorded which). It is not recorded whose cells these are; they may come from a transplant donor. The bases are TGCAGTGCTAGAGTGACTAGCGGGAGGGCCCCCGGGGAGCTGTTTTTT. This codes for CSARVTSGRAPGELFF.